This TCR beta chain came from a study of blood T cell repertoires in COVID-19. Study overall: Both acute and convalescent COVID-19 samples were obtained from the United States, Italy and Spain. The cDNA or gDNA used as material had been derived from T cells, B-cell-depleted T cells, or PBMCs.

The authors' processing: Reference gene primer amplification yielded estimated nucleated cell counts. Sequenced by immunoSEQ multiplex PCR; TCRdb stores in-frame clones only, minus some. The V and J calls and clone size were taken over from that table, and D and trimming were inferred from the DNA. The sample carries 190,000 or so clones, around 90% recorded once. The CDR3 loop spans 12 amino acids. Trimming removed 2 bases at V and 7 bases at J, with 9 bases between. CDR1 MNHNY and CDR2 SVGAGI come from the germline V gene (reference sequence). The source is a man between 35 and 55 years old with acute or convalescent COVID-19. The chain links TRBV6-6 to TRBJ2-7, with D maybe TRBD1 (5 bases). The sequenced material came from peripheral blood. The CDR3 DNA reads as TGTGCCAGCAGTTACGTTCAGGGTGAGCAGTACTTC. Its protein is CASSYVQGEQYF.